Below are 9 T cell receptor beta chains sequenced from a single sample in a study of blood T cell repertoires in COVID-19. The assay was immunoSEQ multiplex PCR, and TCRdb's table has in-frame clones only and misses some. The table includes around 150,000 clones, 85% detected once. Sequenced sample: peripheral blood. The receptors shown here come from a human donor with acute or convalescent COVID-19. The donor label of this sample is uncertain.

This CDR3 reads CASSQVYSMNTEAFF. CDR3 DNA sequence: TGTGCCAGCAGCCAAGTTTATAGCATGAACACTGAAGCTTTCTTT. The rearrangement links TRBV3-1 (or the pseudogene TRBV3-2) to TRBJ1-1; D gene uncertain. The V gene's germline CDR1 is LGHDT and CDR2 YNNKEL (reference sequence). This CDR3 contains 15 residues. Trimming took 1 base from V and 0 from J, leaving 9 bases between them.

In regard to this clone: Other DNA sequences of this sample code for an identical CDR3. V gene TRBV19 combines with J gene TRBJ1-4, with 8 bases lining up with TRBD1. This CDR3 contains 14 residues. Germline V CDR1 and CDR2: LNHDA, SQIVND (reference sequence). After removal of 8 bases from V and 6 bases from J, the junction contained 8 bases not matched to a gene. The CDR3: CASSRTGSDEKLFF. DNA of the CDR3: TGTGCCAGTTCACGGACAGGGTCGGATGAAAAACTGTTTTTT.

This clone was detected only once. The DNA of the CDR3 is TGTGCCAGCTCACCCGGGACAGCGAATCAGCCCCAGCATTTT. Its translation: CASSPGTANQPQHF. The chain combines TRBV18 with TRBJ1-5, with 7 nucleotides matching TRBD1. The length of the CDR3 is 14 residues. The germline CDR1 and CDR2 sequences are KGHSH and LQKENI. V lost 3 bases, J lost 4 bases, and 3 bases stayed unmatched.

The chain combines TRBV4-1 with TRBJ1-1, with D perhaps TRBD1 (6 bases). Trimming cost V 1 base and J 0 bases, with 12 bases left between them. The CDR3 has 16 amino acids. CDR1 is MGHRA, CDR2 YSYEKL, per germline. DNA of the CDR3: TGCGCCAGCAGCCAAGCAGGGGTAGAAATGAACACTGAAGCTTTCTTT. This codes for CASSQAGVEMNTEAFF.

V is TRBV18 and J is TRBJ1-1, with no clear D. Trimming stripped 1 base from V and 3 bases from J, with 15 bases between. Germline assignment: CDR1 KGHSH and CDR2 LQKENI. The CDR3 is 16 residues long. The CDR3 loop is CASSPRIRGAHTEAFF. The CDR3 nucleotides read TGTGCCAGCTCACCACGGATTCGGGGAGCCCACACTGAAGCTTTCTTT.

This chain joins TRBV7-2 and TRBJ2-1; 9 bases line up with TRBD2. The ends lost 1 base at V and 1 base at J; junction bases unmatched: 2. CDR1 SGHTA and CDR2 FQGNSA come from the germline V gene. CDR3 size: 16 residues. The CDR3 DNA sequence: TGTGCCAGCAGCTTAGTCCTAGCGGGGTCCTACAATGAGCAGTTCTTC. Its protein product is CASSLVLAGSYNEQFF.

The chain couples TRBV5-8 to TRBJ2-3, with TRBD2 matching over 10 bases. Losses at the gene ends were 0 bases for V and 1 base for J; bases not matched to a gene: 2. This CDR3 spans 16 amino acids. Germline V CDR1 and CDR2: SGHTS, YDEGEE. The CDR3 DNA is TGTGCCAGCAGCTTGGGTCTAGCGGGGGGCACAGATACGCAGTATTTT. This sequence encodes CASSLGLAGGTDTQYF.

The chain carries TRBV28 and TRBJ1-3; no definite D call. From germline, CDR1 is MDHEN and CDR2 SYDVKM. V lost 5 bases and J lost 0, with 14 bases in between. The length of the CDR3 is 16 residues. CDR3 coding DNA: TGTGCCAGCAGTCCGCCTTTGGGCCTCTCTGGAAACACCATATATTTT. This translates into CASSPPLGLSGNTIYF.

This clone has only one observation. CDR3 region: CASSSGGTGGGSPLHF. Here the CDR3 DNA reads TGTGCCAGCAGCTCCGGAGGGACAGGGGGTGGTTCACCCCTCCACTTT. This sequence joins TRBV7-3 and TRBJ1-6; 11 bases are shared with TRBD1. Germline CDR1 SGHTA, CDR2 FQGTGA. The V segment lost 4 bases and the J segment 9 bases; nucleotides outside the gene matches: 8. The CDR3 has 16 residues.